One sample yielded the 17 T cell receptor beta chains listed below, sequenced in a study of cytomegalovirus exposure and HLA in healthy donors. Primers: 60 Vbeta forward and 13 Jbeta reverse. TCRdb's copy holds only in-frame clones and misses some; the assay was immunoSEQ multiplex PCR. The sample carries around 120,000 clones, around 76% recorded once. Sequenced input: PBMCs. These TCRs come from a man aged 60 to 75 in good health and CMV-seropositive.

For this clone: Other DNA sequences in this specimen translate into the identical CDR3. The chain has TRBV28 and TRBJ2-3; 9 nucleotides agree with TRBD2. Per the germline V gene, CDR1 is MDHEN and CDR2 is SYDVKM. The ends lost 6 bases at V and 2 bases at J; junction bases unmatched: 3. This CDR3 comprises 14 residues. The CDR3 loop reads CASRIAGDTDTQYF. CDR3 DNA: TGTGCCAGCAGGATAGCGGGAGACACAGATACGCAGTATTTT.

This sequence joins TRBV5-1 and TRBJ1-2; D might be TRBD1 (6 bases). There are 15 residues in the CDR3. Trimming removed 0 bases at V and 2 bases at J, with 11 bases between. Germline V CDR1 and CDR2: SGHRS, YFSETQ. The CDR3 protein is CASSLARGPNYGYTF. The CDR3 nucleotides read TGCGCCAGCAGCTTGGCGCGGGGGCCGAACTATGGCTACACCTTC.

The genes are TRBV2 and TRBJ1-2; tentatively, D is TRBD1 (5 bases). The CDR3 sequence is 16 residues long. The V end was cut by 4 bases, the J end by 4 bases, with 19 bases between. CDR1 and CDR2 from the germline V gene are SNHLY and FYNNEI. The CDR3 DNA follows: TGTGCCAGCAGTGTCGGAGGGGTTGTCCCTCCCTATGGCTACACCTTC. Translating gives CASSVGGVVPPYGYTF.

The genes are TRBV6-1 and TRBJ2-5; 7 nucleotides agree with TRBD1. Unmatched junction bases numbered 10, after V lost 10 bases and J lost 5 bases. Germline V gene sequence: CDR1 MNHNS, CDR2 SASEGT. The CDR3 loop spans 13 amino acids. The CDR3 protein is CAIRQGIQETQYF. In DNA, the CDR3 is TGTGCCATCCGACAGGGCATCCAGGAGACCCAGTACTTC.

The table lists this clone with a count of one. V usage is TRBV18 and J usage is TRBJ2-1, with D tentatively TRBD2 (5 bases). Germline V lookup: CDR1 KGHSH, CDR2 LQKENI. The CDR3 is 14 amino acids. V gave up 6 bases and J gave up 5 bases, with 14 bases separating them. The CDR3 sequence: CASSLEGRNNEQFF. The CDR3 bases are TGTGCCAGCTCTCTCGAGGGCCGAAACAATGAGCAGTTCTTC.

CDR3 DNA sequence: TGTGCCAGCAGTGGGAGCTCCTATAATTCACCCCTCCACTTT. Protein sequence: CASSGSSYNSPLHF. The J gene is TRBJ1-6, the V gene TRBV14; D not certain. The germline V and J ends were trimmed by 6 bases and 0 bases, with 6 bases remaining between them. Germline-derived CDR1 and CDR2 are SGHDN and FVKESK. The CDR3 runs 14 residues.

The gene calls are TRBV2 and TRBJ1-2, with D tentatively TRBD1 (6 bases). CDR1 is SNHLY, CDR2 FYNNEI, per germline. There are 12 residues in the CDR3. V lost 6 bases, J lost 8 bases, and 13 bases lay in between. The DNA of the CDR3 is TGTGCCAGCAGGGACAGCGGTAAAGGCTACACCTTC. Its protein is CASRDSGKGYTF.

V gene TRBV11-3 combines with J gene TRBJ2-2, with 7 bases lining up with TRBD1. The CDR3 length is 15 residues. Germline V gene sequence: CDR1 SGHNT, CDR2 YENEEA. V gave up 4 bases and J gave up 3 bases; unmatched junction bases: 5. The chain's CDR3 is CASSSGGPDTGELFF. The CDR3, as DNA: TGTGCCAGCAGCTCAGGGGGTCCGGACACCGGGGAGCTGTTTTTT. The full variable domain, rest sourced from reference TRBV11-3 and TRBJ2-2, is EAGVVQSPRYKIIEKKQPVAFWCNPISGHNTLYWYLQNLGQGPELLIRYENEEAVDDSQLPKDRFSAERLKGVDSTLKIQPAELGDSAVYLCASSSGGPDTGELFFGEGSRLTVL.

The chain is built from TRBV6-1 and TRBJ2-5; tentatively, D is TRBD2 (6 bases). This CDR3 has 19 residues. The V end was cut by 3 bases, the J end by 0 bases, with 23 bases between. Germline V CDR1 and CDR2: MNHNS, SASEGT. The CDR3: CASSDLRDALGGYQETQYF. The CDR3 DNA reads as TGTGCCAGCAGTGACCTTCGGGACGCCCTTGGAGGGTACCAAGAGACCCAGTACTTC.

The rearrangement joins TRBV6-5 to TRBJ1-6; tentatively, D is TRBD1 (6 bases). The ends were cut back, 6 bases at V and 7 bases at J, with 16 bases in the middle. This CDR3 comprises 15 residues. CDR1 MNHEY and CDR2 SVGAGI come from the germline V gene. CDR3 loop: CASRALRQGNSPLHF. The CDR3 DNA reads TGTGCCAGCAGGGCTTTAAGGCAGGGGAATTCACCCCTCCACTTT.

The chain is built from TRBV19 and TRBJ1-1, with D possibly TRBD1 on 6 matching bases. Germline V CDR1 and CDR2: LNHDA, SQIVND (reference sequence). The CDR3 loop spans 12 amino acids. Trimming took off 5 bases at V and 4 bases at J, with 8 bases between the two ends. The CDR3, as DNA: TGTGCCAGTAGTTTCAGGGGCACTGAAGCTTTCTTT. This codes for CASSFRGTEAFF.

The rearrangement uses TRBV9 and TRBJ1-2; D remains unclear. The length of the CDR3 is 15 residues. Trimming left V 4 bases short and J 8 bases short, with 21 bases between. The V gene's germline CDR1 is SGDLS and CDR2 YYNGEE. CDR3 loop: CASSSRTRPAGGYTF. The CDR3 DNA reads as TGTGCCAGCAGCTCCCGAACCCGCCCCGCAGGCGGCTACACCTTC.

The genes are TRBV6-1 and TRBJ1-4; D unclear. With 0 bases removed from V and 11 bases from J, the gap between germline ends came to 7 bases. CDR1 and CDR2 (germline): MNHNS, SASEGT. This CDR3 spans 12 amino acids. The DNA of the CDR3 is TGTGCCAGCAGTGAAGCAGCCACGAAACTGTTTTTT. The encoded protein is CASSEAATKLFF.

This clone showed up just a few times. The V call is TRBV5-4, the J call TRBJ1-6; D might be TRBD1 (6 bases). Per germline, CDR1 SGHNT and CDR2 YYREEE (reference sequence). V lost 4 bases and J 0 bases, leaving 23 bases between the germline ends. The CDR3 sequence is 20 residues long. The CDR3 DNA sequence: TGTGCCAGCAGCGAACTCCCCATCTTGACAGGAAGCTCCTATAATTCACCCCTCCACTTT. Protein: CASSELPILTGSSYNSPLHF.

The chain is built from TRBV6-6 and TRBJ2-5; possible D gene TRBD1, 9 bases. The J call may be incorrect, as the DNA end agrees better with TRBJ2-7. The CDR3 totals 14 residues. Germline V gene lookup returns CDR1 MNHNY and CDR2 SVGAGI (reference sequence). The DNA for the CDR3 is TGTGCCAGCAGGCGGGGGGACAGGGCCCACGAGCAGTACTTC. This codes for CASRRGDRAHEQYF.

J is TRBJ1-1 and V is TRBV28; 10 nucleotides align to TRBD1. Per germline, CDR1 MDHEN and CDR2 SYDVKM. The CDR3 spans 16 residues. Trimming cost V 6 bases and J 4 bases; bases outside gene matches: 11. CDR3 in DNA: TGTGCCAGCAGATATTGGGGGACAGGGGTCCCCACTGAAGCTTTCTTT. Translation: CASRYWGTGVPTEAFF.

This sequence joins TRBV27 and TRBJ1-2; D ambiguous. The CDR3 consists of 12 residues. CDR1 is MNHEY and CDR2 is SMNVEV in the germline V gene (reference sequence). V gave up 5 bases and J gave up 4 bases, with 8 bases separating them. CDR3 residues: CASSPNSYGYTF. As DNA, the CDR3 is TGTGCCAGCAGTCCGAACAGCTATGGCTACACCTTC.